This T cell receptor beta chain was sequenced for a study of technical replicates of blood from a handful of donors. Here immunoSEQ multiplex PCR was the method, and the copy in TCRdb shows in-frame clones only, minus some. This sample has about 97,000 clones, with 95% to 96% found just once. The CDR3 is 15 amino acids. CDR1 and CDR2 from the germline V gene are SGHAT and FQNNGV. V shed 3 bases and J shed 6 bases, with 16 bases lying between them. The clonotype was recovered from a human donor in good health. The chain carries TRBV11-2 and TRBJ2-3; tentatively, D is TRBD2 (6 bases). The sequencing sample was made of T cells isolated from PBMCs. The CDR3 nucleotides read TGTGCCAGCAGCTTGAACGGGGGTCCACCTGATACGCAGTATTTT. It yields the protein CASSLNGGPPDTQYF.